This TCR beta chain was retrieved from a study of CD8+CD57+ T cells in acquired aplastic anemia. Findings and caveats of the study: Shared by patients and controls, almost 30 CD8+ CDR3s were abundant in patients.

CDR3 and TCR beta VDJ profiling relied on a genomic DNA template. In TCRdb, the reads were re-called with MiXCR into one record per CDR3 protein. The table includes some 45,000 distinct CDR3 sequences, approximately 67% detected once. With regard to this clonotype: What it binds is not known.

The CDR3 has 13 residues. Germline lookup yields CDR1 SGHTA and CDR2 FQGNSA. Between the trimmed V and J ends, which lost 5 bases and 2 bases, there was a span of 9 bases. This chain connects TRBV7-2 to TRBJ1-2; D ambiguous. The receptor's source is a human donor in good health, serving as a control. The sample comprised sorted CD4+, CD8+, or CD8+CD57+ T cells (not recorded which) from PBMCs. CDR3 protein: CASSPDLNYGYTF. CDR3 DNA: TGTGCCAGCAGCCCCGATCTGAACTATGGCTACACCTTC.